This TCR beta chain was profiled in a study of OX40 agonist ivuxolimab in advanced cancers. Sequenced by immunoSEQ multiplex PCR; TCRdb stores in-frame clones only, minus some. The sample contains fewer than 200,000 clones, approximately 94% of which appear only once. V lost 4 bases, J lost 13 bases, and 13 bases lay in between. The CDR3 is 12 amino acids. CDR1 is MDHEN and CDR2 is SYDVKM in the germline V gene. The sequences come from CD4+ or CD8+ T cells sorted from blood, collected in a trial of the OX40 agonist ivuxolimab. The clonotype originates from an adult with an advanced solid tumor such as melanoma, head and neck, liver or kidney cancer. The V and J genes are TRBV28 and TRBJ2-2; D is possibly TRBD1 or TRBD2 (5 bases each). The CDR3 nucleotides read TGTGCCAGCAGTTCGGGACCTACGGGGCTGTTTTTT. It codes for CASSSGPTGLFF.